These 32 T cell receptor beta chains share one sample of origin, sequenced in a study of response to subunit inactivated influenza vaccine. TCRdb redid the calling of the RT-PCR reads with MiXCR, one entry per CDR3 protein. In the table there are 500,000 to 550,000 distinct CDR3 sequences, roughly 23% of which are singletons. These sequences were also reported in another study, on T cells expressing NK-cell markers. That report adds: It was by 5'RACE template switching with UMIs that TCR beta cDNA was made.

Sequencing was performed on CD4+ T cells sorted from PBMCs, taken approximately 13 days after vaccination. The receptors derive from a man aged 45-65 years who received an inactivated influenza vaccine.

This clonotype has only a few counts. CDR3 in amino acids: CAITIHPRGTEAFF. The DNA of the CDR3 is TGTGCCATCACGATTCACCCGAGAGGGACTGAAGCTTTCTTT. V is TRBV25-1 and J is TRBJ1-1; D is unresolved. V lost 10 bases and J lost 5, with 20 bases in between. Germline CDR1 reads MGHDK; CDR2 reads SYGVNS. This CDR3 has 14 amino acids.

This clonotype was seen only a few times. DNA for the CDR3: TGCAGTGCTAGAGACAGGGTTTGGCAAGAGACCCAGTACTTC. Residues: CSARDRVWQETQYF. The J gene is TRBJ2-5, the V gene TRBV20-1; a possible D gene is TRBD1 (5 bases). The germline gives CDR1 DFQATT, CDR2 SNEGSKA (reference sequence). Trimming stripped 0 bases from V and 2 bases from J, with 10 bases between. The CDR3 contains 14 residues.

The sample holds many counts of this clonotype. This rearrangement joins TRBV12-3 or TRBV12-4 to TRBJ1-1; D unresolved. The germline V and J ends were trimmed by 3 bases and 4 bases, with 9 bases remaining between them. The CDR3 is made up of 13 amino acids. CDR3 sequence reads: CASSFRGGTEAFF. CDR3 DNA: TGTGCCAGCAGTTTTCGGGGTGGCACTGAAGCTTTCTTT.

The CDR3 loop reads CASRAYRQGGNEQFF. CDR3 bases: TGTGCCAGCAGAGCATACAGACAGGGAGGCAATGAGCAGTTCTTC. The rearrangement uses TRBV6-1 and TRBJ2-1; tentative D call: TRBD1 (7 bases). V was clipped by 6 bases and J by 6 bases, with 18 bases between them. Germline V CDR1 and CDR2: MNHNS, SASEGT. CDR3 length equals 15 residues.

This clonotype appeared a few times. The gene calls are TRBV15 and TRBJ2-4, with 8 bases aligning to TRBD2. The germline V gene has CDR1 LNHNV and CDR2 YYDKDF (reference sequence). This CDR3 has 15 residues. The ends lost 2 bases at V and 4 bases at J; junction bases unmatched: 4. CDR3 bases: TGTGCCACCAGCAGAACAGCGGGGGTTAAAAACATTCAGTACTTC. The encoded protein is CATSRTAGVKNIQYF.

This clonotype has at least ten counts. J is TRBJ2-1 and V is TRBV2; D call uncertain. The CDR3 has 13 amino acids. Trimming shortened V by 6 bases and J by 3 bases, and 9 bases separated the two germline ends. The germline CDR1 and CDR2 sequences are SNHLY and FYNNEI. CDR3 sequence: CASRSPFYNEQFF. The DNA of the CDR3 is TGTGCCAGCAGAAGTCCCTTCTACAATGAGCAGTTCTTC.

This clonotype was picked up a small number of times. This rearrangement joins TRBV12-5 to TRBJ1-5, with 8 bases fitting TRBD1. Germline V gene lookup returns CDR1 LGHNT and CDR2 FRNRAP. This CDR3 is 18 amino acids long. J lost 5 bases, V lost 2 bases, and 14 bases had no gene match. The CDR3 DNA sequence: TGTGCTAGTGGTTTGACAAGTAGCCAGGACAGGGCGGATCAGCCCCAGCATTTT. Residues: CASGLTSSQDRADQPQHF.

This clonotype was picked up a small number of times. The CDR3: CASSHRQGGTDTQYF. The CDR3 DNA follows: TGTGCCAGCAGCCACCGACAGGGGGGCACAGATACGCAGTATTTT. This chain uses TRBV7-2 with TRBJ2-3, with TRBD1 identical over 9 bases. V shed 5 bases and J 1 base; nucleotides not matched to a gene: 4. CDR3 length equals 15 residues. Germline V CDR1 and CDR2: SGHTA, FQGNSA.

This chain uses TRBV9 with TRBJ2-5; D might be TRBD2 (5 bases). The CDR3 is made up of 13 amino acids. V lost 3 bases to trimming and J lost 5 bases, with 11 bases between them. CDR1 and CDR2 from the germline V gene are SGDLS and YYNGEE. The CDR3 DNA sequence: TGTGCCAGCAGCGCGACGGGATCGGAGACCCAGTACTTC. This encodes CASSATGSETQYF.

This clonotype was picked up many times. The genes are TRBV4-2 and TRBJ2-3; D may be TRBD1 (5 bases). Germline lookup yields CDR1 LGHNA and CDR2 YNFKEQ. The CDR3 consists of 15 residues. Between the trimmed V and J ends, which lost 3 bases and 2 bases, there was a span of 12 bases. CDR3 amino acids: CASSQTQESTDTQYF. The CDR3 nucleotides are TGTGCCAGCAGCCAGACACAGGAGTCCACAGATACGCAGTATTTT.

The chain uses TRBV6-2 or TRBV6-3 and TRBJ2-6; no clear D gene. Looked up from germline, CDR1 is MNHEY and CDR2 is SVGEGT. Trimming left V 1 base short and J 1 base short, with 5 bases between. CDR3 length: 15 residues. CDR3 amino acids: CASSYFSSGANVLTF. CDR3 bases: TGTGCCAGCAGTTACTTTTCGTCTGGGGCCAACGTCCTGACTTTC.

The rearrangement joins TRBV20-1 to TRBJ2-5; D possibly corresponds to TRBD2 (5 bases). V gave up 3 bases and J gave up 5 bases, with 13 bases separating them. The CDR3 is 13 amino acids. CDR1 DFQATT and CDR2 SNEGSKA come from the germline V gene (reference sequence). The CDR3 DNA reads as TGCAGTGCTAGTGTGAGGGCCAGCGAGACCCAGTACTTC. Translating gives CSASVRASETQYF.

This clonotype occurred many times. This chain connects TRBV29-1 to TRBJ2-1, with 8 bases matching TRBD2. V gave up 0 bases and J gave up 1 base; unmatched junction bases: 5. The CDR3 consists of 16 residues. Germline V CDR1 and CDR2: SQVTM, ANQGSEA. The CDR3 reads CSVEDRGGESYNEQFF. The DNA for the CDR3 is TGCAGCGTTGAAGATCGGGGGGGGGAATCCTACAATGAGCAGTTCTTC.

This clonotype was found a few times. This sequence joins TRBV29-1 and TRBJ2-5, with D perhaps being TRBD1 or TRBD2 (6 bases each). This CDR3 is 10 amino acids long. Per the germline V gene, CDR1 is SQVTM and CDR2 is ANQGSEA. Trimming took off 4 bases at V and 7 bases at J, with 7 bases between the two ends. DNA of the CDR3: TGCAGCGTTGGGGGGGCGACCCAGTACTTC. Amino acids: CSVGGATQYF.

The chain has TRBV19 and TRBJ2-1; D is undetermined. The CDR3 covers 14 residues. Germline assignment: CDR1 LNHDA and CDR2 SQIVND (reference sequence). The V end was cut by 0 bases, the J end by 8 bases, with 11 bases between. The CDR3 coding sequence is TGTGCCAGTAGTATAGATGTTGGAAGGTATGAGCAGTTCTTC. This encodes CASSIDVGRYEQFF.

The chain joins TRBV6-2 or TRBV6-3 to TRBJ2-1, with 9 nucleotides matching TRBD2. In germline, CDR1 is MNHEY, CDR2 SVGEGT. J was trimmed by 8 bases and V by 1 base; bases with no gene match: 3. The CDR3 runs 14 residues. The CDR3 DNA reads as TGTGCCAGCAGTTACTTTCAGCGGGAGGATGAGCAGTTCTTC. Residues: CASSYFQREDEQFF.

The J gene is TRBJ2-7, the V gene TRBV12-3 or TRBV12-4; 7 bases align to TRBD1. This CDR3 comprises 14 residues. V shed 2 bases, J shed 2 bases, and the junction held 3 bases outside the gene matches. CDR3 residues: CASSLSQGAYEQYF. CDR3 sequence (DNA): TGTGCCAGCAGTTTAAGCCAGGGGGCCTACGAGCAGTACTTC.

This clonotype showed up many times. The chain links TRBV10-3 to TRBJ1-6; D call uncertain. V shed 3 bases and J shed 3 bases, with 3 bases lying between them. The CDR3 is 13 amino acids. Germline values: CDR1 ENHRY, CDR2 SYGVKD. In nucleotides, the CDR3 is TGTGCCATCAGTGAAATCTATAATTCACCCCTCCACTTT. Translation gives CAISEIYNSPLHF.

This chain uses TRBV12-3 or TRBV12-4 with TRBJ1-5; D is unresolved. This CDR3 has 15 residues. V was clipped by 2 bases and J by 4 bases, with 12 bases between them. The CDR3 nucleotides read TGTGCCAGCAGTTTATCCGCGGGGAATAATCAGCCCCAGCATTTT. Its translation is CASSLSAGNNQPQHF.

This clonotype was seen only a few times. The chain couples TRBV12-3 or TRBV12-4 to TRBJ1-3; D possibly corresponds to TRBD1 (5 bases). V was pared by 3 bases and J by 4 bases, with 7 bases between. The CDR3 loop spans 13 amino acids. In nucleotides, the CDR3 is TGTGCCAGCAGTTTGGGACCAGGAAACACCATATATTTT. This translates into CASSLGPGNTIYF.

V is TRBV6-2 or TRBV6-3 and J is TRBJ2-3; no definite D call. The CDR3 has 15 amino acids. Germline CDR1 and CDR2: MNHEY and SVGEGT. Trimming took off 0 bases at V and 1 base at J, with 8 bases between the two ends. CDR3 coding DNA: TGTGCCAGCAGTTACTCAGGGCTAGGCACAGATACGCAGTATTTT. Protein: CASSYSGLGTDTQYF.

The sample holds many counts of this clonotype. This CDR3 reads CASRQASSYEQYF. Written as DNA, the CDR3 is TGTGCCAGCAGGCAGGCTAGCTCCTACGAGCAGTACTTC. V and J are TRBV12-3 or TRBV12-4 and TRBJ2-7, with unresolved D. Trimming pared 6 bases from V and 0 bases from J, leaving 9 bases between. CDR3 length equals 13 residues.

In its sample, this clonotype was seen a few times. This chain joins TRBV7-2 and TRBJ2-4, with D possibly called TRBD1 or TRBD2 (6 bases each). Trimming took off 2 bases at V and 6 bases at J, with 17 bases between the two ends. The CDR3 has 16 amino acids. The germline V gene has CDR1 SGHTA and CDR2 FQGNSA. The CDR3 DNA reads TGTGCCAGCAGCTTAAAGGCGGGACATATTGGAAACATTCAGTACTTC. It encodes CASSLKAGHIGNIQYF.

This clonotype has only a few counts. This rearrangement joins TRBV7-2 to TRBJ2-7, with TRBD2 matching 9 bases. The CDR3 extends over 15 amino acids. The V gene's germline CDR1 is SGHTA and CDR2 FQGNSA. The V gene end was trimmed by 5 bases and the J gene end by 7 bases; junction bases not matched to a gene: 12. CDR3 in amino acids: CASSDLAGLKGEQYF. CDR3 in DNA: TGTGCCAGCAGCGACCTAGCGGGGCTTAAAGGGGAGCAGTACTTC.

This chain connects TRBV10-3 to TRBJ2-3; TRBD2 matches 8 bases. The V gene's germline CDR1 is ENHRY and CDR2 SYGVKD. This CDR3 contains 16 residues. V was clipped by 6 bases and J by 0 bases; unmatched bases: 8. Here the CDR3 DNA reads TGTGCCATCAGGAACCGACTAGCGCAGAGCACAGATACGCAGTATTTT. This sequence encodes CAIRNRLAQSTDTQYF.

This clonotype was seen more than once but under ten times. The DNA of the CDR3 is TGTGCCAGCAGCTCTGGACTAGCGGGAGGGCTAAATGAGCAGTTCTTC. Its translation is CASSSGLAGGLNEQFF. The chain uses TRBV5-5 and TRBJ2-1; 15 bases line up with TRBD2. This CDR3 region has 16 residues. CDR1 and CDR2 (germline): SGHKS, YYEKEE (reference sequence). With V trimmed by 3 bases and J by 7 bases, 5 bases remained unmatched.

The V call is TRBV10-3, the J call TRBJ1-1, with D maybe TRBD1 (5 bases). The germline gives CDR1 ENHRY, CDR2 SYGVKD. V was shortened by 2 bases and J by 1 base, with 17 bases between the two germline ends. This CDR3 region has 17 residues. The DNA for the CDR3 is TGTGCCATCAGTGAGAGGGGCAACCTCGCGCGGAACACTGAAGCTTTCTTT. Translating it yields CAISERGNLARNTEAFF.

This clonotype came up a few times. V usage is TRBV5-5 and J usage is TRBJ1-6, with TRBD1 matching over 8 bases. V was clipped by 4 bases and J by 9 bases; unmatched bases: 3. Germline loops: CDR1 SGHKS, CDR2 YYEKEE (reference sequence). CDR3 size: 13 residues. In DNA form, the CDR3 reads TGTGCCAGCAGCAAGGACAGGGTTTCACCCCTCCACTTT. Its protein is CASSKDRVSPLHF.

The CDR3 nucleotides are TGTGCCAGCAGTTCAGGTGGGGGGGGAGAGACCCAGTACTTC. Its protein product is CASSSGGGGETQYF. This chain links TRBV6-5 with TRBJ2-5; TRBD2 matches at 7 bases. Germline-derived CDR1 and CDR2 are MNHEY and SVGAGI. V was pared by 4 bases and J by 4 bases, with 6 bases of the junction left unmatched. CDR3 length: 14 residues.

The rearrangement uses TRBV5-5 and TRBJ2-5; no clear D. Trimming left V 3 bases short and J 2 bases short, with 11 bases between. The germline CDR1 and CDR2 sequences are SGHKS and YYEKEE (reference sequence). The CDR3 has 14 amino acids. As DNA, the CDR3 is TGTGCCAGCAGCTCCTTGAGTGGGCAAGAGACCCAGTACTTC. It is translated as CASSSLSGQETQYF.

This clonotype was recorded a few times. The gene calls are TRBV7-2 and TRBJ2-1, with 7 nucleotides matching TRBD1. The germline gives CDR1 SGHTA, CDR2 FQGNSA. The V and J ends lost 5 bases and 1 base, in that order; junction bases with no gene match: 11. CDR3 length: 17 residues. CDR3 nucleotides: TGTGCCAGCAGCCAAACGACAGGGCTATTTTCCTACAATGAGCAGTTCTTC. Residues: CASSQTTGLFSYNEQFF. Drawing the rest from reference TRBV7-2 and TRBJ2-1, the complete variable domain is GAGVSQSPSNKVTEKGKDVELRCDPISGHTALYWYRQSLGQGLEFLIYFQGNSAPDKSGLPSDRFSAERTGGSVSTLTIQRTQQEDSAVYLCASSQTTGLFSYNEQFFGPGTRLTVL.

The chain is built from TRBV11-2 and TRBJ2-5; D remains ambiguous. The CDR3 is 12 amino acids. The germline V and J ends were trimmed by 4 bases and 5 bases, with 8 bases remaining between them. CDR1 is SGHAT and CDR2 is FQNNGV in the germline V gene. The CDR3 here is CASSSHRETQYF. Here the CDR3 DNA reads TGTGCCAGCAGCTCCCACCGGGAGACCCAGTACTTC. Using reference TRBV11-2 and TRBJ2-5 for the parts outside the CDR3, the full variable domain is EAGVAQSPRYKIIEKRQSVAFWCNPISGHATLYWYQQILGQGPKLLIQFQNNGVVDDSQLPKDRFSAERLKGVDSTLKIQPAKLEDSAVYLCASSSHRETQYFGPGTRLLVL.